Listed here are 20 T cell receptor beta chains from one sample, sequenced in a study of OX40 agonist ivuxolimab in advanced cancers. Sequenced by immunoSEQ multiplex PCR; TCRdb stores in-frame clones only, minus some. The data contain around 11,000 clones, approximately 80% of them seen just once; the ten biggest clones take up roughly 14%. Sequences were derived from CD4+ or CD8+ T cells sorted from blood, sampled in a trial of the OX40 agonist ivuxolimab. All receptors come from an adult with an advanced solid tumor such as melanoma, head and neck, liver or kidney cancer.

The CDR3 sequence is CASLGGLGNQPQHF. CDR3 DNA: TGTGCCAGCCTGGGGGGGCTGGGCAATCAGCCCCAGCATTTT. V usage is TRBV19 and J usage is TRBJ1-5; a possible D gene is TRBD1 (6 bases). The V gene's germline CDR1 is LNHDA and CDR2 SQIVND (reference sequence). The V gene lost 9 bases and the J gene lost 2 bases, with 14 bases spanning the gap. The CDR3 covers 14 residues.

The chain couples TRBV5-4 to TRBJ2-5, with 11 positions matching TRBD2. With V trimmed by 4 bases and J by 1 base, 9 bases remained unmatched. CDR1 and CDR2 (germline): SGHNT, YYREEE (reference sequence). CDR3 length: 17 amino acids. CDR3 nucleotide sequence: TGTGCCAGCAGCATAGAGACTAGCGGGGTAGGCCAAGAGACCCAGTACTTC. This sequence encodes CASSIETSGVGQETQYF.

Here the CDR3 DNA reads TGTGCCAGCAGTCTAGGACCCGTCTACGAGCAGTACTTC. Its translation is CASSLGPVYEQYF. This chain connects TRBV27 to TRBJ2-7; no clear D gene. Trimming cost V 5 bases and J 3 bases, with 11 bases left between them. Germline assignment: CDR1 MNHEY and CDR2 SMNVEV (reference sequence). The CDR3 length is 13 residues.

The chain has TRBV7-9 and TRBJ2-3; 9 bases line up with TRBD2. The CDR3 is 13 residues long. CDR1 and CDR2 (germline): SEHNR, FQNEAQ (reference sequence). Trimming at V came to 10 bases and at J to 6 bases, leaving 8 bases not matched to a gene. CDR3: CATILAGLDTQYF. Written as DNA, the CDR3 is TGTGCCACCATCCTAGCGGGGCTGGATACGCAGTATTTT.

This chain uses TRBV29-1 with TRBJ1-1; D is possibly TRBD1 (5 bases). V was cut by 5 bases and J by 4 bases, with 17 bases left in between. The CDR3 length is 14 residues. Germline V gives CDR1 SQVTM, CDR2 ANQGSEA. CDR3 in amino acids: CSVLCRDVITEAFF. CDR3 in DNA: TGCAGCGTTCTTTGCCGGGACGTCATCACTGAAGCTTTCTTT.

This chain connects TRBV5-4 to TRBJ2-3; TRBD2 agrees at 8 bases. CDR1 and CDR2 from the germline V gene are SGHNT and YYREEE (reference sequence). The junction had 7 bases not matched to a gene; V was cut back by 2 bases and J by 5 bases. The CDR3 spans 15 residues. The CDR3 loop is CASSFTSAGGDTQYF. CDR3 nucleotides: TGTGCCAGCAGCTTTACTTCCGCGGGAGGAGATACGCAGTATTTT. Using reference TRBV5-4 and TRBJ2-3 for the parts outside the CDR3, the full variable domain is ETGVTQSPTHLIKTRGQQVTLRCSSQSGHNTVSWYQQALGQGPQFIFQYYREEENGRGNFPPRFSGLQFPNYSSELNVNALELDDSALYLCASSFTSAGGDTQYFGPGTRLTVL.

The J gene is TRBJ1-1, the V gene TRBV5-4, with TRBD1 matching over 8 bases. In germline, CDR1 is SGHNT, CDR2 YYREEE (reference sequence). V lost 0 bases to trimming and J lost 6 bases; unmatched junction nucleotides: 1. The CDR3 consists of 13 residues. The chain's CDR3 is CASSLDRGSEAFF. DNA for the CDR3: TGTGCCAGCAGCTTGGACAGGGGGTCTGAAGCTTTCTTT.

V usage is TRBV5-6 and J usage is TRBJ1-2; D gene ambiguous. V was shortened by 3 bases and J by 8 bases, with 17 bases between the two germline ends. This CDR3 region has 14 residues. Germline-derived CDR1 and CDR2 are SGHDT and YYEEEE. CDR3 amino acids: CASSSTAIWFGYTF. The CDR3 nucleotides read TGTGCCAGCAGCTCCACAGCGATATGGTTCGGCTACACCTTC.

This clone was counted between two and nine times. The chain recombines TRBV6-5 with TRBJ2-5; the match to TRBD2 covers 11 bases. V gave up 6 bases and J gave up 5 bases; unmatched junction bases: 5. Germline lookup yields CDR1 MNHEY and CDR2 SVGAGI. The CDR3 totals 14 residues. The CDR3 region is CASSMGLADETQYF. For the CDR3, the DNA is TGTGCCAGCAGCATGGGACTAGCGGACGAGACCCAGTACTTC.

V is TRBV29-1 and J is TRBJ2-3; no clear D gene. Trimming cost V 4 bases and J 1 base, with 12 bases left between them. The CDR3 extends over 14 amino acids. Germline lookup yields CDR1 SQVTM and CDR2 ANQGSEA. CDR3 amino acids: CSVVLPDGTDTQYF. For the CDR3, the DNA is TGCAGCGTTGTATTACCAGACGGCACAGATACGCAGTATTTT.

This rearrangement joins TRBV5-3 to TRBJ2-1; D is unclear. TRBV5-3 is treated as an ORF (open reading frame) with a function not yet certain. The CDR3 sequence is 15 residues long. V shed 0 bases and J shed 2 bases, with 9 bases lying between them. The CDR3 DNA follows: TGTGCCAGAAGCTTGGGGTCTGGGCCCTACAATGAGCAGTTCTTC. Translation gives CARSLGSGPYNEQFF.

Of note for this clone: Compared with germline, one end of the junction differs, possibly owing to a read error. The V call is TRBV28, the J call TRBJ2-7, with 7 positions matching TRBD1. Germline V gives CDR1 MDHEN, CDR2 SYDVKM. The CDR3 is 14 amino acids. The CDR3 is CASTLTDRLYEQYF. The CDR3 bases are TGTGCCAGCACTTTAACGGACAGGCTCTACGAGCAGTACTTC.

The chain carries TRBV30 and TRBJ1-1; D gene unclear. V shed 4 bases and J shed 4 bases, with 7 bases lying between them. This CDR3 comprises 11 residues. The germline V gene encodes CDR1 GTSNPN and CDR2 SVGIG (reference sequence). CDR3 nucleotide sequence: TGTGCCTGGATTTTCGGCACTGAAGCTTTCTTT. Translating gives CAWIFGTEAFF.

The chain uses TRBV9 and TRBJ2-1; 8 bases match TRBD1. Trimming cost V 0 bases and J 0 bases; bases outside gene matches: 2. This CDR3 comprises 16 residues. Germline CDR1 reads SGDLS; CDR2 reads YYNGEE. This chain's CDR3 is CASSVGDRTSYNEQFF. As DNA, the CDR3 is TGTGCCAGCAGCGTAGGGGACAGGACCTCCTACAATGAGCAGTTCTTC.

The CDR3 here is CASSLLQPYNEQFF. The DNA for the CDR3 is TGTGCCAGCAGCTTGCTACAACCTTACAATGAGCAGTTCTTC. V is TRBV11-1 and J is TRBJ2-1, with D uncertain. CDR1 and CDR2 (germline): SGHAT, FQDESV (reference sequence). The CDR3 is 14 residues long. Trimming took 3 bases from V and 4 from J, leaving 10 bases between them.

This rearrangement joins TRBV7-9 to TRBJ1-1, with TRBD1 matching 7 bases. Germline values: CDR1 SEHNR, CDR2 FQNEAQ (reference sequence). The CDR3 loop spans 12 amino acids. V gave up 6 bases and J gave up 4 bases; unmatched junction bases: 2. The CDR3 coding sequence is TGTGCCAGCAGTCCAGGGGGCACTGAAGCTTTCTTT. Protein: CASSPGGTEAFF.

This clone was seen only once. The CDR3 spells CAWSISLYPYNEQFF. In nucleotides, the CDR3 is TGTGCCTGGAGTATTAGCCTCTACCCCTACAATGAGCAGTTCTTC. This sequence joins TRBV30 and TRBJ2-1; D gene uncertain. V was trimmed by 2 bases and J by 2 bases, leaving 13 bases between them. The germline gives CDR1 GTSNPN, CDR2 SVGIG (reference sequence). This CDR3 spans 15 amino acids.

V is TRBV4-1 and J is TRBJ1-1; D remains ambiguous. The CDR3 covers 15 residues. Trimming shortened V by 0 bases and J by 1 base, and 9 bases separated the two germline ends. Germline CDR1 is MGHRA and CDR2 is YSYEKL. DNA for the CDR3: TGCGCCAGCAGCCAAGATGCTCACGGGAACACTGAAGCTTTCTTT. Amino acid sequence: CASSQDAHGNTEAFF.

The rearrangement uses TRBV5-1 and TRBJ2-1; 9 bases agree with TRBD1. Germline trimming cut 4 bases from V and 4 bases from J; bases unmatched to any gene: 6. This CDR3 is 15 amino acids long. Germline assignment: CDR1 SGHRS and CDR2 YFSETQ. CDR3 protein: CASSPVTGGYNEQFF. CDR3 coding DNA: TGCGCCAGCAGCCCAGTGACAGGGGGTTACAATGAGCAGTTCTTC. Full variable domain (rest looked up from reference TRBV5-1 and TRBJ2-1): KAGVTQTPRYLIKTRGQQVTLSCSPISGHRSVSWYQQTPGQGLQFLFEYFSETQRNKGNFPGRFSGRQFSNSRSEMNVSTLELGDSALYLCASSPVTGGYNEQFFGPGTRLTVL.

The chain has TRBV5-1 and TRBJ1-2; TRBD1 agrees at 11 bases. The V segment lost 3 bases and the J segment 3 bases; nucleotides outside the gene matches: 10. There are 17 residues in the CDR3. Germline assignment: CDR1 SGHRS and CDR2 YFSETQ. CDR3 residues: CASSSDPDRGPHYGYTF. The CDR3 nucleotides read TGCGCCAGCAGCTCAGATCCGGACAGGGGGCCTCACTATGGCTACACCTTC.